The clone carrying this T cell receptor beta chain was detected a few times. The data stem from a study of blood T cell repertoires in COVID-19. As processed by the authors: Reference gene primer amplification in the assay estimated nucleated cell counts. Sequencing was performed with immunoSEQ multiplex PCR; in TCRdb, only in-frame clones are kept and a portion is missing. The V and J calls and clone size are taken from that table; D and trimming were inferred from the DNA. The sample holds 150,000 to 200,000 clones, about 86% seen once. CDR3 length: 13 residues. Germline CDR1 SNHLY, CDR2 FYNNEI. The V end was cut by 3 bases, the J end by 3 bases, with 8 bases between.

The J gene is TRBJ1-1, the V gene TRBV2; maybe TRBD1 (5 bases). This receptor was identified in a man between 60 and 75 years old with acute or convalescent COVID-19. The sequencing input was peripheral blood. CDR3 loop: CASSDTTDTEAFF. The CDR3 nucleotides read TGTGCCAGCAGTGATACGACAGACACTGAAGCTTTCTTT.